One and the same sample provided the 23 T cell receptor beta chains below, sequenced in a study of blood T cell repertoires in COVID-19. TCRdb's table, derived via immunoSEQ multiplex PCR, lists solely in-frame clones and lacks some. Among more than 200,000 clones listed, approximately 86% were seen once. The sequenced sample consisted of peripheral blood. These TCRs come from a man in his forties or fifties with acute or convalescent COVID-19.

The genes are TRBV4-1 and TRBJ2-1; 14 bases agree with TRBD2. The germline V gene encodes CDR1 MGHRA and CDR2 YSYEKL. Germline trimming cut 4 bases from V and 2 bases from J; bases unmatched to any gene: 10. The CDR3 covers 19 residues. This chain's CDR3 is CASSPFGTSGSGAYNEQFF. The CDR3, as DNA: TGCGCCAGCAGCCCTTTTGGGACTAGCGGGAGTGGGGCCTACAATGAGCAGTTCTTC.

The chain recombines TRBV2 with TRBJ1-1; D gene ambiguous. The V gene lost 7 bases and the J gene lost 4 bases, with 13 bases spanning the gap. The CDR3 totals 13 residues. The germline V gene encodes CDR1 SNHLY and CDR2 FYNNEI. CDR3 loop: CASTQGRATEAFF. The CDR3 DNA is TGTGCCAGCACCCAAGGGAGGGCCACTGAAGCTTTCTTT. Full variable domain (outside the CDR3, taken from reference TRBV2 and TRBJ1-1): EPEVTQTPSHQVTQMGQEVILRCVPISNHLYFYWYRQILGQKVEFLVSFYNNEISEKSEIFDDQFSVERPDGSNFTLKIRSTKLEDSAMYFCASTQGRATEAFFGQGTRLTVV.

The genes are TRBV9 and TRBJ2-7; D gene unclear. V was shortened by 2 bases and J by 3 bases, with 12 bases between the two germline ends. This CDR3 has 14 residues. From germline, CDR1 is SGDLS and CDR2 YYNGEE. CDR3 sequence (DNA): TGTGCCAGCAGCGTCGAGGTAGGTCACTACGAGCAGTACTTC. Amino acid sequence: CASSVEVGHYEQYF.

The chain links TRBV27 to TRBJ1-1, with D unclear. Germline CDR1 reads MNHEY; CDR2 reads SMNVEV (reference sequence). V dropped 5 bases and J dropped 1 base, with 11 bases sitting between them. This CDR3 region has 14 residues. CDR3 nucleotide sequence: TGTGCCAGCAGTCTCCTCGGGGAGAACACTGAAGCTTTCTTT. Translation: CASSLLGENTEAFF.

This clone was observed many times. The chain recombines TRBV7-6 with TRBJ2-5; the D is unclear. The germline V and J ends were trimmed by 0 bases and 4 bases, with 9 bases remaining between them. Germline CDR1 SGHVS, CDR2 FNYEAQ. The CDR3 covers 14 residues. CDR3 sequence: CASSLADFRETQYF. DNA for the CDR3: TGTGCCAGCAGCTTAGCCGACTTCCGAGAGACCCAGTACTTC.

This rearrangement joins TRBV10-3 to TRBJ1-1, with 8 bases fitting TRBD1. With 5 bases clipped from V and 3 bases from J, the junction kept 8 bases outside the gene matches. The germline gives CDR1 ENHRY, CDR2 SYGVKD. The CDR3 extends over 15 amino acids. The CDR3 region is CAISNRGGEDTEAFF. CDR3 nucleotide sequence: TGTGCCATCAGTAACAGGGGGGGAGAGGACACTGAAGCTTTCTTT.

The gene calls are TRBV7-2 and TRBJ1-6, with TRBD1 matching over 7 bases. V was pared by 5 bases and J by 7 bases, with 8 bases of the junction left unmatched. Germline values: CDR1 SGHTA, CDR2 FQGNSA. The CDR3 has 15 residues. The CDR3 nucleotides read TGTGCCAGCAGCCGGCGGACAGGTAGAAATTCACCCCTCCACTTT. Its translation: CASSRRTGRNSPLHF.

This clone was seen a few times. The chain employs TRBV19 and TRBJ2-1; 10 positions match TRBD2. CDR3 length: 13 amino acids. The J segment lost 4 bases and the V segment lost 11 bases, leaving 5 bases of the junction unmatched. The germline V gene encodes CDR1 LNHDA and CDR2 SQIVND (reference sequence). CDR3 bases: TGTGCCTGTACTAGCGGGGCTTACAATGAGCAGTTCTTC. Its translation is CACTSGAYNEQFF. The full variable domain, completed using reference TRBV19 and TRBJ2-1, is DGGITQSPKYLFRKEGQNVTLSCEQNLNHDAMYWYRQDPGQGLRLIYYSQIVNDFQKGDIAEGYSVSREKKESFPLTVTSAQKNPTAFYLCACTSGAYNEQFFGPGTRLTVL.

The rearrangement uses TRBV4-3 and TRBJ1-5; a weak D match, TRBD1 (5 bases). Looked up from germline, CDR1 is LGHNA and CDR2 is YSLEER. The CDR3 covers 13 residues. The germline V and J ends were trimmed by 5 bases and 5 bases, with 10 bases remaining between them. Here the CDR3 DNA reads TGCGCCAGCAGCAAGGGGTTCGATCAGCCCCAGCATTTT. Amino acid sequence: CASSKGFDQPQHF.

The J gene is TRBJ2-1, the V gene TRBV29-1, with TRBD2 identical over 8 bases. With V trimmed by 6 bases and J by 3 bases, 4 bases remained unmatched. There are 13 residues in the CDR3. Germline V lookup: CDR1 SQVTM, CDR2 ANQGSEA. The CDR3 DNA sequence: TGCAGCGTCCGGGGGGGTCACTACAATGAGCAGTTCTTC. This translates into CSVRGGHYNEQFF.

V gene TRBV9 combines with J gene TRBJ2-1, with TRBD2 as a possible D gene (5 bases). Trimming took 2 bases from V and 6 from J, leaving 24 bases between them. This CDR3 spans 18 amino acids. The V gene's germline CDR1 is SGDLS and CDR2 YYNGEE. CDR3: CASSVSGSEGRAGNEQFF. The CDR3 DNA reads as TGTGCCAGCAGCGTTAGTGGTAGCGAAGGGCGGGCGGGCAATGAGCAGTTCTTC.

The chain uses TRBV29-1 and TRBJ2-5, with D uncertain. The V and J ends lost 6 bases and 9 bases respectively, with 23 bases between them. The germline CDR1 and CDR2 sequences are SQVTM and ANQGSEA. This CDR3 has 14 amino acids. CDR3 sequence: CSVVMQSLAAAQYF. In nucleotides, the CDR3 is TGCAGCGTCGTAATGCAGAGCCTGGCCGCGGCCCAGTACTTC.

The chain has TRBV7-6 and TRBJ2-5; TRBD1 might be the D (6 bases). The V gene lost 1 base and the J gene lost 4 bases, with 13 bases spanning the gap. The CDR3 extends over 15 amino acids. From germline, CDR1 is SGHVS and CDR2 FNYEAQ. Here the CDR3 DNA reads TGTGCCAGCAGCTTAGTCGCAGGGGCGGGAGAGACCCAGTACTTC. This translates into CASSLVAGAGETQYF. The entire variable domain, with the rest obtained from reference TRBV7-6 and TRBJ2-5, is as follows: GAGVSQSPRYKVTKRGQDVALRCDPISGHVSLYWYRQALGQGPEFLTYFNYEAQQDKSGLPNDRFSAERPEGSISTLTIQRTEQRDSAMYRCASSLVAGAGETQYFGPGTRLLVL.

On this clone itself: The CDR3 does not close with the conserved phenylalanine or tryptophan, likely indicating a read error. Because the CDR3's place on the DNA is in doubt, the DNA is left out and the CDR3 is given as listed by TCRdb. The rearrangement joins TRBV27 to TRBJ1-4; no check of the table's D call, TRBD1, against the DNA was made. The CDR3 is 9 residues long, ends included. From germline, CDR1 is MNHEY and CDR2 SMNVEV (reference sequence). The CDR3 here is CASCRDRYL.

The V call is TRBV29-1, the J call TRBJ1-2; D gene ambiguous. V was pared by 4 bases and J by 0 bases, with 9 bases between. Germline V gene lookup returns CDR1 SQVTM and CDR2 ANQGSEA. The CDR3 is 13 residues long. The CDR3 sequence: CSVVTVANYGYTF. The CDR3 nucleotides read TGCAGCGTTGTCACGGTCGCTAACTATGGCTACACCTTC.

The V and J genes are TRBV27 and TRBJ2-7; no clear D. CDR1 MNHEY and CDR2 SMNVEV come from the germline V gene (reference sequence). This CDR3 region has 14 residues. Trimming took 0 bases from V and 1 from J, leaving 7 bases between them. CDR3 sequence reads: CASSLSPQSYEQYF. CDR3 DNA: TGTGCCAGCAGTTTATCCCCTCAGTCCTACGAGCAGTACTTC.

This clone has only one observation. The genes are TRBV30 and TRBJ1-1, with D possibly matching TRBD1 (6 bases). The V gene's germline CDR1 is GTSNPN and CDR2 SVGIG (reference sequence). This CDR3 region has 14 residues. The germline V and J ends were trimmed by 3 bases and 3 bases, with 14 bases remaining between them. The CDR3 coding sequence is TGTGCCTGGAGGGTGTTCAACAGGGACACTGAAGCTTTCTTT. It is translated as CAWRVFNRDTEAFF.

The chain couples TRBV4-2 to TRBJ2-3, with D hard to call. V was pared by 0 bases and J by 4 bases, with 14 bases between. This CDR3 has 16 amino acids. Germline CDR1 LGHNA, CDR2 YNFKEQ. CDR3 sequence: CASSQDSAVGSDTQYF. CDR3 in DNA: TGTGCCAGCAGCCAAGATTCGGCGGTTGGGTCAGATACGCAGTATTTT.

The sample holds a few counts of this clone. The rearrangement links TRBV28 to TRBJ2-1; TRBD2 aligns across 13 bases. In germline, CDR1 is MDHEN, CDR2 SYDVKM. CDR3 length equals 18 residues. The V and J ends lost 3 bases and 1 base, in that order; junction bases with no gene match: 6. CDR3 coding DNA: TGTGCCAGCAGTTTCCGACTAGCGGGAGGCCCTTCCTACAATGAGCAGTTCTTC. Its translation: CASSFRLAGGPSYNEQFF.

CDR3 coding DNA: TGTGCCAGCAGCTCCGGGACAGCCTCCTCTGGGGCCAACGTCCTGACTTTC. This translates into CASSSGTASSGANVLTF. The rearrangement uses TRBV5-8 and TRBJ2-6; 7 bases are a match to TRBD1. Germline V gene data show CDR1 as SGHTS and CDR2 as YDEGEE. CDR3 size: 17 residues. V shed 3 bases and J 0 bases; nucleotides not matched to a gene: 6.

This chain connects TRBV2 to TRBJ1-2; TRBD1 agrees at 9 bases. V trimming: 7 bases; J trimming: 3 bases; junction bases outside the gene matches: 18. The germline V gene has CDR1 SNHLY and CDR2 FYNNEI. This CDR3 region has 18 residues. CDR3 DNA sequence: TGTGCCAGCAAATGGGGTCGGGGCCCGGGACAGGGTGACTATGGCTACACCTTC. Protein: CASKWGRGPGQGDYGYTF. Full variable domain (rest looked up from reference TRBV2 and TRBJ1-2): EPEVTQTPSHQVTQMGQEVILRCVPISNHLYFYWYRQILGQKVEFLVSFYNNEISEKSEIFDDQFSVERPDGSNFTLKIRSTKLEDSAMYFCASKWGRGPGQGDYGYTFGSGTRLTVV.

The rearrangement joins TRBV11-2 to TRBJ2-1, with TRBD2 matching 9 bases. V lost 5 bases and J lost 8; bases outside the gene matches: 10. CDR1 is SGHAT and CDR2 is FQNNGV in the germline V gene. This CDR3 comprises 15 residues. For the CDR3, the DNA is TGTGCCAGCAGCCCACCGGGACTAGCTACCCATGAGCAGTTCTTC. Protein: CASSPPGLATHEQFF.

This chain links TRBV4-3 with TRBJ1-3; a weak D match, TRBD1 (5 bases). CDR1 is LGHNA, CDR2 YSLEER, per germline. CDR3 length equals 15 residues. Trimming took 4 bases from V and 1 from J, leaving 11 bases between them. This chain's CDR3 is CASSLGRGSGNTIYF. DNA for the CDR3: TGCGCCAGCAGCCTGGGCCGGGGGTCTGGAAACACCATATATTTT.